This T cell receptor (beta chain) was recovered during a study of control samples from healthy donors and cancer patients. Profiled with immunoSEQ multiplex PCR; TCRdb holds only in-frame clones, not every one. The sample records about 120,000 clones, more than 80% being singletons. The ends lost 3 bases at V and 7 bases at J; junction bases unmatched: 6. Germline V gene sequence: CDR1 LGHNA, CDR2 YSLEER. The CDR3 extends over 15 amino acids. This sequence originates from a man aged 50 or older in good health. The V and J genes are TRBV4-3 and TRBJ1-6; 7 bases are a match to TRBD1. Specimen: blood. The CDR3: CASSQTGKGNSPLHF. CDR3 bases: TGCGCCAGCAGCCAGACAGGGAAAGGGAATTCACCCCTCCACTTT.